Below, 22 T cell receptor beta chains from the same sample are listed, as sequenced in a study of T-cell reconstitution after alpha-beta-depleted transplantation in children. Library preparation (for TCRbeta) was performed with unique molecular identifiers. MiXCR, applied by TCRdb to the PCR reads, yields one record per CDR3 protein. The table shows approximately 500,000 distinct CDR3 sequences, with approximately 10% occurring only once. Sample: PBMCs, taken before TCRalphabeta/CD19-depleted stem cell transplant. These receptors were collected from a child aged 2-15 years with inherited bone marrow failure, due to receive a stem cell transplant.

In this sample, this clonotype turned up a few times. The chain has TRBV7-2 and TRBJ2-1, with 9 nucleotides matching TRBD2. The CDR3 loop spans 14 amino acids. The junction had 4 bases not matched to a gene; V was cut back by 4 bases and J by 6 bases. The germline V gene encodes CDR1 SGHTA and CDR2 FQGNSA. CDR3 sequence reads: CASSSLTSGNEQFF. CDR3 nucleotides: TGTGCCAGCAGCTCCTTGACTAGCGGCAATGAGCAGTTCTTC.

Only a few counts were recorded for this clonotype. This CDR3 reads CASSPTGRGYVYEQYF. Written as DNA, the CDR3 is TGTGCCAGCAGCCCTACTGGCAGGGGGTACGTATACGAGCAGTACTTC. The V and J genes are TRBV7-9 and TRBJ2-7, with TRBD1 matching over 7 bases. Germline CDR1 reads SEHNR; CDR2 reads FQNEAQ (reference sequence). J was trimmed by 4 bases and V by 5 bases; bases with no gene match: 14. This CDR3 contains 16 residues.

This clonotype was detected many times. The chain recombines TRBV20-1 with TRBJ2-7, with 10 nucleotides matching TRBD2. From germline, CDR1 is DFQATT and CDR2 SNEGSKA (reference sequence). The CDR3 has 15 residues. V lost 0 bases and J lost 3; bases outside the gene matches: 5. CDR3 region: CSARDPLAGVYEQYF. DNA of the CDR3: TGCAGTGCTAGAGATCCCCTAGCGGGGGTCTACGAGCAGTACTTC.

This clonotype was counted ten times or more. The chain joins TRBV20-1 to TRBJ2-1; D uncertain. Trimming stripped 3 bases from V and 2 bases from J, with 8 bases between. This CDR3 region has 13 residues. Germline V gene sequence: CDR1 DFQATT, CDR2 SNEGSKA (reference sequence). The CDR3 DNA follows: TGCAGTGCTAGCTTCCCACCCTACAATGAGCAGTTCTTC. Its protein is CSASFPPYNEQFF.

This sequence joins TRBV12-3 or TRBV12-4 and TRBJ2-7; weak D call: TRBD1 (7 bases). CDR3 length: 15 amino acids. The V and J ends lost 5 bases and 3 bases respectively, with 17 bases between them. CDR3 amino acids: CASSPLGQGGYEQYF. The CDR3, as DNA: TGTGCCAGCAGTCCCCTGGGGCAGGGGGGCTACGAGCAGTACTTC.

The CDR3 protein is CASSIAPGYQPQHF. CDR3 coding DNA: TGTGCCAGTAGTATAGCCCCCGGGTATCAGCCCCAGCATTTT. The chain uses TRBV19 and TRBJ1-5, with unresolved D. CDR3 length equals 14 residues. Per the germline V gene, CDR1 is LNHDA and CDR2 is SQIVND (reference sequence). V was trimmed by 1 base and J by 5 bases, leaving 9 bases between them.

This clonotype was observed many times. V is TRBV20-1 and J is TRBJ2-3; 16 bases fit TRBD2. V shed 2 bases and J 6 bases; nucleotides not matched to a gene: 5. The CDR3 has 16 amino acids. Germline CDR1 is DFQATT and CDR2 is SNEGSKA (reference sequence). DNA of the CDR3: TGCAGTGCTAGAAGGGGACTAGCGGGAGGGATGGATACGCAGTATTTT. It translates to CSARRGLAGGMDTQYF.

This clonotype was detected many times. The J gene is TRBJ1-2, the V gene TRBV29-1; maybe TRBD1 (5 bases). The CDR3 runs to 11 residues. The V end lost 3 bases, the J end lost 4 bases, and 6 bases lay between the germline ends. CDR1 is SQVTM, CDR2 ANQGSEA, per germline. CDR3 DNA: TGCAGCGTTGATACAGGCTATGGCTACACCTTC. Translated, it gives CSVDTGYGYTF.

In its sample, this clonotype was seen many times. In DNA, the CDR3 is TGTGCCAGCAGTTTAGGAATGGGGGCAGGCAATCAGCCCCAGCATTTT. It codes for CASSLGMGAGNQPQHF. The chain has TRBV12-3 or TRBV12-4 and TRBJ1-5; TRBD1 is a possible D gene (6 bases). Trimming took 1 base from V and 2 from J, leaving 12 bases between them. This CDR3 comprises 16 residues.

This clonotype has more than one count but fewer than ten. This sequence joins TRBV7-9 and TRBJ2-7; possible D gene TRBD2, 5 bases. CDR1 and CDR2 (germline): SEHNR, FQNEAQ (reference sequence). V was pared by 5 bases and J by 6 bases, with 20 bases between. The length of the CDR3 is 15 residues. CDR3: CASSPPLVAGSEQYF. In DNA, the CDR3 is TGTGCCAGCAGCCCCCCCCTCGTCGCGGGCTCCGAGCAGTACTTC.

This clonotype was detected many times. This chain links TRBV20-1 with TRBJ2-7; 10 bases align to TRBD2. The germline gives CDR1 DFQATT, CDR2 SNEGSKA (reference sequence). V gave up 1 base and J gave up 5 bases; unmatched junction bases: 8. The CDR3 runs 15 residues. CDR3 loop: CSARGATSGRDEQYF. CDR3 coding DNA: TGCAGTGCTAGAGGGGCAACGAGCGGGAGGGACGAGCAGTACTTC.

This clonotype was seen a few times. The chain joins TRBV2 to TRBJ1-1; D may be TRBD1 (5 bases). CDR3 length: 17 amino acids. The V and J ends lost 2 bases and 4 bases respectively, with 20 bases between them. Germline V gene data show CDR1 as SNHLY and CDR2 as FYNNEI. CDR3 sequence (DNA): TGTGCCAGCAGTGAACTTGGGCAGGGAGGAAGCTCCACTGAAGCTTTCTTT. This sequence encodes CASSELGQGGSSTEAFF.

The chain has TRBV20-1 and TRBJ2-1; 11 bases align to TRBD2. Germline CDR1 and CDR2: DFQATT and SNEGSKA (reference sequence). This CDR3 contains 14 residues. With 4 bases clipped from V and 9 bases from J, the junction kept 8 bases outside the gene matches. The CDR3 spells CSATTSGNRGEQFF. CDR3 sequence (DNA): TGCAGTGCTACGACTAGCGGGAATCGGGGTGAGCAGTTCTTC.

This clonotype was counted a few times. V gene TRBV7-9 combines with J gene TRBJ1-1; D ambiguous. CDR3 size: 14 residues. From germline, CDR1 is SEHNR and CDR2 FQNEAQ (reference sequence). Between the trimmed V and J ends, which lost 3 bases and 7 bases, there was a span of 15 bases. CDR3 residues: CASSFWGEEGEAFF. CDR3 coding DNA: TGTGCCAGCAGCTTCTGGGGAGAAGAGGGTGAAGCTTTCTTT.

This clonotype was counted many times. CDR3 DNA: TGCAGTGCTAGAGGACCGAACACTGAAGCTTTCTTT. It yields the protein CSARGPNTEAFF. The genes are TRBV20-1 and TRBJ1-1; D is ambiguous. This CDR3 contains 12 residues. Trimming shortened V by 1 base and J by 1 base, and 4 bases separated the two germline ends. Germline CDR1 is DFQATT and CDR2 is SNEGSKA (reference sequence).

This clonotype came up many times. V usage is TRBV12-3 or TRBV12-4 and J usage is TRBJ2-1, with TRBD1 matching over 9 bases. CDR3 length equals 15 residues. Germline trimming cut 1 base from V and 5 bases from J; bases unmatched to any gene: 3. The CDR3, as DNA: TGTGCCAGCAGTTTAGGGGACAGGGACGACAATGAGCAGTTCTTC. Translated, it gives CASSLGDRDDNEQFF.

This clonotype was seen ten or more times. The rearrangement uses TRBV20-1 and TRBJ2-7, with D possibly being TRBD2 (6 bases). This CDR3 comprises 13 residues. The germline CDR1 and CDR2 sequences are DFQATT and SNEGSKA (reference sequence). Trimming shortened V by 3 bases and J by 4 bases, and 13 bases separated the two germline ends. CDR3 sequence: CSASPGLGYEQYF. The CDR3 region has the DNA TGCAGTGCTAGTCCGGGACTCGGATACGAGCAGTACTTC.

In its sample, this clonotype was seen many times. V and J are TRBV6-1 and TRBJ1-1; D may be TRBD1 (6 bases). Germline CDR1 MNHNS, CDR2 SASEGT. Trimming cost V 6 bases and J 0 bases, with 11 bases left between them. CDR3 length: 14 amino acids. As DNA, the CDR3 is TGTGCCAGCAGGCCTCAGGGGCTGAACACTGAAGCTTTCTTT. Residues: CASRPQGLNTEAFF.

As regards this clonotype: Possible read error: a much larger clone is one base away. In DNA, the CDR3 is TGCGCCAGCAGCCAAGATTCCGGGAACTCCTACGATGAGCAGTTCTTC. This gives the protein CASSQDSGNSYDEQFF. V gene TRBV4-3 combines with J gene TRBJ2-1; possibly TRBD2 for D (5 bases). The CDR3 is 16 amino acids. The germline CDR1 and CDR2 sequences are LGHNA and YSLEER.

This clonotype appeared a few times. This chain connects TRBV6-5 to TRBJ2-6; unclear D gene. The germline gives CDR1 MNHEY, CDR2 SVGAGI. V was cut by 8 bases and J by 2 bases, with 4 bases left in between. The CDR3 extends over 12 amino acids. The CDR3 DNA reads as TGTGCCAGCGGGGCTGGGGCCAACGTCCTGACTTTC. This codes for CASGAGANVLTF.

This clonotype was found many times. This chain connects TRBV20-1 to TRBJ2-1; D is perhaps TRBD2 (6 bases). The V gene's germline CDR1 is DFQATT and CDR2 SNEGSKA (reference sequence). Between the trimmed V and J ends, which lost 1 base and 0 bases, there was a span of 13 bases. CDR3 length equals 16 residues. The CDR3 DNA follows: TGCAGTGCTAGAGTGGCGGGGTCCAGCTCCTACAATGAGCAGTTCTTC. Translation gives CSARVAGSSSYNEQFF.

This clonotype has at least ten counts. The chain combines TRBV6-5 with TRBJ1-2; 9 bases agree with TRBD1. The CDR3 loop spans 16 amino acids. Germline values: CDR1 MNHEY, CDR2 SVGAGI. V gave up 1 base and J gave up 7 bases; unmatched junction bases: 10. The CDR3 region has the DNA TGTGCCAGCAGTTACTATCTGGGACAGGGCGCGAGTGGCTACACCTTC. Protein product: CASSYYLGQGASGYTF.